The 26 T cell receptor gamma chains listed next were all sequenced from one sample in a study of gamma-delta chains in newborns, infants, children. TCRdb processed the reads again with the CATT caller. This sample has approximately 1,000 gamma-chain clones, with about 2.2% found just once. Material for sequencing was blood. These receptors were collected from a child who was a newborn, infant or young child, either healthy, febrile or measles-vaccinated (not recorded which).

A few counts support this clone. The V call is TRGV9, the J call TRGJP. The CDR3 contains 18 residues. The trim removed 0 bases at V and 6 bases at J, leaving 8 bases unmatched. Per the germline V gene, CDR1 is GITISATS and CDR2 is ISYDGTV (reference sequence). CDR3 DNA sequence: TGTGCCTTGTGGGAGGTGATAGGAAGAGAGTTGGGCAAAAAAATCAAGGTATTT. This sequence encodes CALWEVIGRELGKKIKVF.

This clone showed up just a few times. The rearrangement uses TRGV9 and TRGJP. The germline CDR1 and CDR2 sequences are GITISATS and ISYDGTV (reference sequence). The V segment lost 7 bases and the J segment 4 bases; nucleotides outside the gene matches: 4. CDR3 size: 15 residues. The chain's CDR3 is CALCYQELGKKIKVF. DNA of the CDR3: TGTGCCTTGTGTTATCAAGAGTTGGGCAAAAAAATCAAGGTATTT.

About this clone: This may be a read error: a much more frequent sequence differs by one nucleotide. The sample contains more than one DNA sequence encoding this CDR3. The chain couples TRGV9 to TRGJP. Trimming cost V 4 bases and J 7 bases; bases outside gene matches: 7. CDR1 and CDR2 (germline): GITISATS, ISYDGTV (reference sequence). This CDR3 comprises 16 residues. The DNA for the CDR3 is TGTGCCTTGTGGGATTTTCAGGAGTTGGGCAAAAAAATCAAGGTATTT. Its translation: CALWDFQELGKKIKVF.

This clone was picked up a small number of times. For the CDR3, the DNA is TGTGCCTTGTGGGAGCCGGATTATTATAAGAAACTCTTT. Translating it yields CALWEPDYYKKLF. V is TRGV9 and J is TRGJ1 or TRGJ2. V dropped 3 bases and J dropped 2; count of bases not matched to a gene: 4. The germline V gene encodes CDR1 GITISATS and CDR2 ISYDGTV (reference sequence). This CDR3 comprises 13 residues.

With regard to this clone: This DNA translates differently at residue 8 from the TCRdb protein, which is that of a much larger clone; a read error is likely, and the protein shown is the DNA's own translation. V gene TRGV9 combines with J gene TRGJP. CDR3 size: 15 residues. CDR1 and CDR2 from the germline V gene are GITISATS and ISYDGTV (reference sequence). Written as DNA, the CDR3 is TGTGCCTTGTGGGAGGAAGAGTCGGGCAAAAAAATCAAGGTATTT. Protein product: CALWEEESGKKIKVF.

This clone is hyperexpanded by share. The chain employs TRGV4 and TRGJ1 or TRGJ2. V shed 8 bases, J shed 11 bases, and the junction held 9 bases outside the gene matches. This CDR3 has 10 amino acids. Germline V lookup: CDR1 EGSTGY, CDR2 YDSYTSSV. This CDR3 is CATSQGQKLF. The DNA of the CDR3 is TGTGCCACCTCCCAGGGGCAGAAACTCTTT.

The V gene is TRGV9, the J gene TRGJP. V dropped 4 bases and J dropped 7; count of bases not matched to a gene: 7. CDR1 and CDR2 from the germline V gene are GITISATS and ISYDGTV (reference sequence). The CDR3 contains 16 residues. The CDR3 here is CALWETRELGKKIKVF. The CDR3 coding sequence is TGTGCCTTGTGGGAAACCCGGGAGTTGGGCAAAAAAATCAAGGTATTT.

This clone has only a few counts. The chain combines TRGV9 with TRGJP. The V segment lost 9 bases and the J segment 4 bases; nucleotides outside the gene matches: 9. From germline, CDR1 is GITISATS and CDR2 ISYDGTV (reference sequence). This CDR3 has 16 amino acids. The CDR3 DNA sequence: TGTGCCTTGGCCTCCTATCAAGAGTTGGGCAAAAAAATCAAGGTATTT. Its protein is CALASYQELGKKIKVF.

This clone was counted between two and nine times. The genes are TRGV4 and TRGJ1 or TRGJ2. J gave up 8 bases and V 0 bases, and 7 bases lay outside the gene matches. The CDR3 runs 13 residues. Germline assignment: CDR1 EGSTGY and CDR2 YDSYTSSV. CDR3 in DNA: TGTGCCACCTGGGATGGGCAGTATCATAAGAAACTCTTT. This sequence encodes CATWDGQYHKKLF.

This clone is medium-sized (0.01 to 0.1%) within its sample. This chain joins TRGV9 and TRGJ1 or TRGJ2. V lost 1 base and J lost 9; bases outside the gene matches: 3. From germline, CDR1 is GITISATS and CDR2 ISYDGTV (reference sequence). The CDR3 sequence is 11 residues long. CDR3 DNA sequence: TGTGCCTTGTGGGAGGTCTTTAAGAAACTCTTT. It codes for CALWEVFKKLF.

On this clone itself: The mismatch at residue 4 between this DNA's translation and the TCRdb protein of a much larger clone likely reflects a read error; the protein shown is translated from the DNA. The V gene is TRGV2, the J gene TRGJ1 or TRGJ2. The germline V gene encodes CDR1 EGSNGY and CDR2 YDSYNSKV. CDR3 size: 12 residues. J was trimmed by 0 bases and V by 9 bases; bases with no gene match: 5. The CDR3 is CATRANYYKKLF. For the CDR3, the DNA is TGTGCCACCCGGGCGAATTATTATAAGAAACTCTTT.

This clone is termed large. Other DNA sequences in this sample translate to the same CDR3. The rearrangement joins TRGV9 to TRGJ1 or TRGJ2. The CDR3 is made up of 13 amino acids. Trimming removed 0 bases from V and 7 bases from J; junction bases left unmatched: 6. CDR1 and CDR2 from the germline V gene are GITISATS and ISYDGTV (reference sequence). CDR3 nucleotide sequence: TGTGCCTTGTGGGAGGTGCGGCCCTATAAGAAACTCTTT. This codes for CALWEVRPYKKLF.

This clone has more than one count but fewer than ten. This sequence is one base from a far larger clone and is likely a read error. The V call is TRGV9, the J call TRGJ1 or TRGJ2. CDR1 GITISATS and CDR2 ISYDGTV come from the germline V gene (reference sequence). The length of the CDR3 is 11 residues. This CDR3 is CALRPGIKELF. In nucleotides, the CDR3 is TGTGCCTTGAGGCCGGGAATTAAGGAACTCTTT.

This rearrangement joins TRGV9 to TRGJP. The length of the CDR3 is 18 residues. Per germline, CDR1 GITISATS and CDR2 ISYDGTV (reference sequence). V lost 3 bases to trimming and J lost 6 bases; unmatched junction nucleotides: 11. CDR3: CALWESIGGELGKKIKVF. In DNA form, the CDR3 reads TGTGCCTTGTGGGAGTCAATTGGGGGAGAGTTGGGCAAAAAAATCAAGGTATTT.

This clone appeared a few times. A much larger clone differs from this one at a single base, so this may be a read error. The V call is TRGV3, the J call TRGJ1 or TRGJ2. The germline gives CDR1 VTNTFY, CDR2 YDVSTARD (reference sequence). The CDR3 contains 14 residues. In DNA form, the CDR3 reads TGTGCCGCCTGGGACAGCCCGCTTTATTATAAGAAACTCTTT. This gives the protein CAAWDSPLYYKKLF.

The V gene is TRGV9, the J gene TRGJP. The V and J ends lost 1 base and 4 bases, in that order; junction bases with no gene match: 4. The CDR3 covers 17 residues. In germline, CDR1 is GITISATS, CDR2 ISYDGTV (reference sequence). The CDR3 coding sequence is TGTGCCTTGTGGGAGGTCGTACAAGAGTTGGGCAAAAAAATCAAGGTATTT. It encodes CALWEVVQELGKKIKVF.

This clone is medium-sized (0.01 to 0.1%) by share. V is TRGV9 and J is TRGJP. CDR1 and CDR2 from the germline V gene are GITISATS and ISYDGTV (reference sequence). V lost 4 bases to trimming and J lost 6 bases; unmatched junction nucleotides: 6. The CDR3 is 16 amino acids. CDR3 sequence: CALWDPPELGKKIKVF. In nucleotides, the CDR3 is TGTGCCTTGTGGGACCCCCCAGAGTTGGGCAAAAAAATCAAGGTATTT.

This clone was seen a handful of times. A single base is all that separates this from a far larger clone, so a read error is likely. Additional DNA sequences in this sample encode the identical CDR3. V usage is TRGV9 and J usage is TRGJ1 or TRGJ2. This CDR3 is built from 13 residues. Germline assignment: CDR1 GITISATS and CDR2 ISYDGTV (reference sequence). CDR3 amino acids: CALWEVHYYKKLF. CDR3 nucleotides: TGTGCCTTGTGGGAGGTCCATTACTATAAGAAACTCTTT.

This clone is judged large. Other DNA sequences in the same sample also yield this CDR3. This chain joins TRGV9 and TRGJP. V lost 0 bases and J lost 6; bases outside the gene matches: 2. This CDR3 region has 16 residues. Germline CDR1 GITISATS, CDR2 ISYDGTV (reference sequence). The CDR3 DNA reads TGTGCCTTGTGGGAGGTGGGAGAGTTGGGCAAAAAAATCAAGGTATTT. This translates into CALWEVGELGKKIKVF.

This clone ranks as medium-sized. A far larger clone is only one base removed, so a read error is likely. The same CDR3 arises from other DNA sequences in this sample as well. This chain joins TRGV5 and TRGJP1. CDR1 VINAFY and CDR2 YDVSNSKD come from the germline V gene. The CDR3 is 16 residues long. CDR3 DNA: TGTGCCACCTGGAGTTTTGGCTATACTACTGGTTGGTTCAAGATATTT. Amino acid sequence: CATWSFGYTTGWFKIF.

Comment on this clone: Possible read error: a much larger clone is one base away. The chain combines TRGV9 with TRGJP. The CDR3 sequence is 17 residues long. Germline V lookup: CDR1 GITISATS, CDR2 ISYDGTV (reference sequence). The chain's CDR3 is CASWEASPGLGKKIKVF. The CDR3 DNA reads TGTGCCTCGTGGGAGGCCTCCCCGGGGTTGGGCAAAAAAATCAAGGTATTT.

By its share, this clone is large. This sequence joins TRGV4 and TRGJ1 or TRGJ2. The CDR3 sequence is 13 residues long. From germline, CDR1 is EGSTGY and CDR2 YDSYTSSV. J lost 4 bases, V lost 0 bases, and 3 bases had no gene match. The CDR3 loop is CATWDGPYYKKLF. Written as DNA, the CDR3 is TGTGCCACCTGGGATGGGCCGTATTATAAGAAACTCTTT.

This clone was seen a handful of times. The TCRdb protein, from a much larger clone, departs from this DNA's translation at residue 4, likely by read error; the protein shown derives from the DNA. This rearrangement joins TRGV9 to TRGJ1 or TRGJ2. The CDR3 length is 11 residues. After removal of 9 bases from V and 9 bases from J, the junction contained 11 bases not matched to a gene. Germline lookup yields CDR1 GITISATS and CDR2 ISYDGTV (reference sequence). This chain's CDR3 is CALSPGIKKLF. CDR3 nucleotide sequence: TGTGCCTTGAGTCCTGGAATTAAGAAACTCTTT.

In regard to this clone: This DNA translates differently at residue 3 from the TCRdb protein, which is that of a much larger clone; a read error is likely, and the protein shown is the DNA's own translation. The chain is built from TRGV2 and TRGJ1 or TRGJ2. Germline V lookup: CDR1 EGSNGY, CDR2 YDSYNSKV. The CDR3 loop spans 12 amino acids. CDR3 loop: CANWDGAGGKLF. In nucleotides, the CDR3 is TGTGCCAACTGGGACGGAGCTGGGGGGAAACTCTTT.

By sample fraction, this clone is large. CDR3 loop: CATWAKGAYYKKLF. In nucleotides, the CDR3 is TGTGCCACCTGGGCCAAAGGCGCCTATTATAAGAAACTCTTT. The chain is built from TRGV3 and TRGJ1 or TRGJ2. This CDR3 spans 14 amino acids. V lost 5 bases and J lost 4; bases outside the gene matches: 11. Germline V gene lookup returns CDR1 VTNTFY and CDR2 YDVSTARD (reference sequence).

The genes are TRGV9 and TRGJP. CDR3 length equals 17 residues. Germline V lookup: CDR1 GITISATS, CDR2 ISYDGTV (reference sequence). The V segment lost 5 bases and the J segment 7 bases; nucleotides outside the gene matches: 11. CDR3 in DNA: TGTGCCTTGTGGGGGGCCCTCCGGGAGTTGGGCAAAAAAATCAAGGTATTT. This gives the protein CALWGALRELGKKIKVF.